The clone carrying this T cell receptor (beta chain) occurred a few times. What it binds is unknown. As for treatment: oral pan-JAK inhibitor, 5-10 mg twice daily. The data are from a study of CD8+ T cells in alopecia areata. The CDR3 is made up of 11 amino acids. V lost 0 bases to trimming and J lost 7 bases, with 6 bases between them. Germline values: CDR1 DFQATT, CDR2 SNEGSKA (reference sequence). Study findings and constraints: Having one nonresponder leaves uncertain how baseline CD8+ expansion relates to response. Numerous expanded lesional clones remained in scalp and blood during tofacitinib.

Investigators isolated RNA and reverse transcribed it into cDNA to act as the sequencing template. Assay: immunoSEQ multiplex PCR; the TCRdb copy retains only in-frame clones and omits some. Here the sample spans fewer than 200,000 clones, roughly 63% being singletons. The origin of this receptor is a human donor with alopecia areata. The sample consisted of CD4+ T cells sorted from blood, taken at approximately week 56, from a patient treated with tofacitinib. The rearrangement uses TRBV20-1 and TRBJ1-1; D remains ambiguous. The CDR3 sequence is CSARDAVEAFF. The CDR3 nucleotides are TGCAGTGCTAGAGATGCGGTTGAAGCTTTCTTT.